The rows below give T cell receptor beta chains drawn from one sample of a study of blood T cell repertoires in COVID-19. TCRdb's copy holds only in-frame clones and misses some; the assay was immunoSEQ multiplex PCR. The table lists 240,000 or so clones, about 82% of them singletons, with about 12% in the top ten. The sequenced sample was peripheral blood. All receptors come from a man aged 80 or over with acute or convalescent COVID-19. CDR3s include the opening cysteine and the closing phenylalanine or tryptophan. D genes are given only for firm matches. Clone size is not always given. Where it is, it says once, few, many or a class for expanded clones.

V gene,J gene,D gene,clone size,CDR3 protein,CDR3 DNA
TRBV11-2,TRBJ1-1,NA,NA,CASSLSMNTEAFF,TGTGCCAGCAGCTTGAGTATGAACACTGAAGCTTTCTTT
TRBV28,TRBJ1-1,TRBD1,few,CASSFYLTGGAFF,TGTGCCAGCAGTTTTTATCTAACAGGGGGAGCTTTCTTT
TRBV10-3,TRBJ1-6,TRBD1,NA,CAISDNSGGRNSPLHF,TGTGCCATCAGTGACAACTCAGGGGGCAGAAATTCACCCCTCCACTTT
TRBV19,TRBJ1-1,TRBD1,NA,CASSIAGTGGTEAFF,TGTGCCAGTAGTATAGCCGGGACAGGGGGCACTGAAGCTTTCTTT
TRBV6-5,TRBJ1-2,NA,NA,CASNSQVRYGYTF,TGTGCCAGCAACTCCCAGGTGCGATATGGCTACACCTTC
TRBV5-6,TRBJ1-2,NA,NA,CASSLRAYGYTF,TGTGCCAGCAGCTTAAGAGCCTATGGCTACACCTTC
TRBV2,TRBJ1-5,NA,NA,CASSAESNQPQHF,TGTGCCAGCAGTGCCGAGAGCAATCAGCCCCAGCATTTT
TRBV5-1,TRBJ2-5,TRBD1,NA,CASSRGQFQETQYF,TGCGCCAGCAGCAGGGGACAGTTCCAAGAGACCCAGTACTTC
TRBV29-1,TRBJ2-3,NA,NA,CSFSGYPSQYF,TGCAGCTTCTCAGGGTATCCTTCGCAGTATTTT
TRBV28,TRBJ2-2,TRBD2,NA,CASSLLAGGLAGELFF,TGTGCCAGCAGTTTACTCGCGGGGGGGCTCGCCGGGGAGCTGTTTTTT
TRBV14,TRBJ1-4,NA,NA,CASSQVQGWNEKLFF,TGTGCCAGCAGCCAAGTGCAGGGCTGGAATGAAAAACTGTTTTTT
TRBV5-4,TRBJ2-7,TRBD1,NA,CASSRRTGGSYEQYF,TGTGCCAGCAGCCGACGGACAGGAGGAAGCTACGAGCAGTACTTC
TRBV3-1/TRBV3-2,TRBJ1-4,NA,NA,CASSLIRNEKLFF,TGTGCCAGCAGCCTTATCCGTAATGAAAAACTGTTTTTT
TRBV4-1,TRBJ2-7,NA,NA,CASSQTTDTYEQYF,TGCGCCAGCAGCCAAACGACAGATACCTACGAGCAGTACTTC
TRBV7-9,TRBJ1-4,TRBD1,NA,CASSPRDRPPSEKLFF,TGTGCCAGCAGCCCACGGGACAGGCCCCCGAGTGAAAAACTGTTTTTT
TRBV27,TRBJ2-1,NA,few,CASSLSGAEQFF,TGTGCCAGCAGTTTATCTGGGGCTGAGCAGTTCTTC
TRBV12-3/TRBV12-4,TRBJ1-1,NA,NA,CASRPAGDTEAFF,TGTGCCAGCAGGCCTGCGGGGGACACTGAAGCTTTCTTT
TRBV10-3,TRBJ1-5,NA,NA,CAISAEAQPQHF,TGTGCCATCAGTGCTGAGGCTCAGCCCCAGCATTTT
TRBV28,TRBJ2-5,NA,NA,CASRPAGAKGETQYF,TGTGCCAGCAGACCTGCGGGGGCAAAGGGAGAGACCCAGTACTTC
TRBV9,TRBJ1-4,NA,NA,CASSVASQGEKLFF,TGTGCCAGCAGCGTAGCAAGCCAGGGTGAAAAACTGTTTTTT
TRBV19,TRBJ2-3,NA,NA,CASTPREGAGDTQYF,TGTGCCAGTACCCCCCGCGAAGGGGCAGGAGATACGCAGTATTTT
TRBV7-8,TRBJ1-2,TRBD1,once,CASSLSPTGGHYGYTF,TGTGCCAGCAGCTTATCCCCCACAGGGGGACACTATGGCTACACCTTC
TRBV28,TRBJ2-7,TRBD1,once,CASSPGQSYEQYF,TGTGCCAGCAGTCCGGGACAGTCCTACGAGCAGTACTTC
TRBV3-1/TRBV3-2,TRBJ1-1,NA,NA,CASSPGIIQTEAFF,TGTGCCAGCAGCCCGGGAATTATACAGACTGAAGCTTTCTTT
TRBV4-1,TRBJ1-5,NA,NA,CASSLGQKSIVGNQPQHF,TGCGCCAGCAGTCTGGGACAAAAGTCCATTGTTGGCAATCAGCCCCAGCATTTT
TRBV25-1,TRBJ1-6,TRBD1,NA,CASSNRGHSPLHF,TGTGCCAGCAGTAACAGGGGGCATTCACCCCTCCACTTT
TRBV29-1,TRBJ1-5,NA,NA,CSATTGSRDQPQHF,TGCAGCGCAACTACAGGGTCGCGTGATCAGCCCCAGCATTTT
TRBV6-6,TRBJ2-2,TRBD2,NA,CATGGIAGYTGELFF,TGTGCCACCGGGGGGATAGCGGGGTACACCGGGGAGCTGTTTTTT
TRBV4-1,TRBJ1-2,TRBD1,once,CASSQGPGTGGAGYGYTF,TGCGCCAGCAGCCAGGGTCCCGGGACAGGGGGCGCCGGCTATGGCTACACCTTC
TRBV19,TRBJ1-1,NA,once,CASSSRHGGTEAFF,TGTGCCAGTAGTTCCCGACATGGGGGGACTGAAGCTTTCTTT
TRBV28,TRBJ1-1,NA,NA,CASIVGGGLDTEAFF,TGTGCCAGCATCGTAGGCGGGGGATTAGACACTGAAGCTTTCTTT
TRBV5-1,TRBJ1-5,TRBD1,NA,CASSLRLDKEGDRGVNQPQHF,TGCGCCAGCAGCTTAAGGTTGGATAAGGAGGGGGACAGGGGTGTTAATCAGCCCCAGCATTTT
TRBV11-2,TRBJ1-2,NA,NA,CASSLFRSGGWGYTF,TGTGCCAGCAGCTTATTCCGGTCAGGAGGCTGGGGCTACACCTTC
TRBV3-1/TRBV3-2,TRBJ1-3,NA,once,CASSQRSTGNTIYF,TGTGCCAGCAGCCAAAGAAGCACTGGAAACACCATATATTTT
TRBV18,TRBJ1-1,NA,few,CASSPRGDKAFF,TGTGCCAGCTCACCACGTGGAGATAAAGCTTTCTTT
TRBV2,TRBJ2-3,NA,NA,CASSSAAYTDTQYF,TGTGCCAGCAGTTCTGCGGCCTACACAGATACGCAGTATTTT
TRBV7-2,TRBJ1-3,NA,NA,CASSLKGLSGNTIYF,TGTGCCAGCAGCTTAAAGGGGCTCTCTGGAAACACCATATATTTT
TRBV3-1/TRBV3-2,TRBJ1-1,TRBD1,NA,CASSRQGAREAFF,TGTGCCAGCAGCCGACAGGGGGCGCGTGAAGCTTTCTTT
TRBV7-3,TRBJ2-5,TRBD1,NA,CASSPGTEETQYF,TGTGCCAGCAGCCCGGGGACAGAAGAGACCCAGTACTTC
TRBV5-4,TRBJ2-5,NA,NA,CASSLGPGESETQYF,TGTGCCAGCAGCTTGGGTCCAGGGGAGTCGGAGACCCAGTACTTC
TRBV19,TRBJ1-2,NA,NA,CASSMGVNYGYTF,TGTGCCAGTAGTATGGGAGTGAACTATGGCTACACCTTC
TRBV18,TRBJ1-2,TRBD1,once,CASSPNGQGGGYTF,TGTGCCAGCTCACCGAACGGACAGGGGGGTGGCTACACCTTC
TRBV6-2/TRBV6-3,TRBJ1-6,NA,NA,CASSYRVTGPSPLHF,TGTGCCAGCAGTTACCGAGTAACAGGGCCGTCACCCCTCCACTTT
TRBV5-1,TRBJ2-1,NA,NA,CASSPSQVTTYNEQFF,TGCGCCAGCAGCCCGTCCCAGGTTACCACTTACAATGAGCAGTTCTTC
TRBV27,TRBJ1-5,TRBD1,NA,CASSPRRTGANSNQPQHF,TGTGCCAGCAGTCCCAGACGGACAGGGGCGAATAGCAATCAGCCCCAGCATTTT
TRBV7-6,TRBJ1-2,TRBD1,NA,CASSLEGQGAGGYTF,TGTGCCAGCAGCCTAGAGGGACAGGGGGCAGGTGGCTACACCTTC
TRBV10-3,TRBJ1-5,TRBD1,NA,CASGQGVGGNQPQHF,TGTGCCTCGGGACAGGGAGTCGGGGGCAATCAGCCCCAGCATTTT
TRBV28,TRBJ2-7,NA,NA,CASSSAGTYEQYF,TGTGCCAGCAGTTCCGCAGGTACCTACGAGCAGTACTTC
TRBV28,TRBJ1-4,TRBD1,NA,CASSPSGTDEKLFF,TGTGCCAGCAGCCCGTCCGGGACAGATGAAAAACTGTTTTTT
TRBV27,TRBJ1-2,NA,NA,CASSPPGGGYTF,TGTGCCAGCAGTCCACCCGGAGGTGGCTACACCTTC
TRBV5-1,TRBJ2-7,NA,NA,CASSLAPLPYEQYF,TGCGCCAGCAGCTTGGCCCCCCTACCCTACGAGCAGTACTTC
TRBV4-1,TRBJ1-2,TRBD1,once,CASSQDRNRGVGGYTF,TGCGCCAGCAGCCAAGATCGTAACAGGGGCGTTGGTGGCTACACCTTC
TRBV7-3,TRBJ1-1,NA,NA,CASSLTAGEGTEAFF,TGTGCCAGCAGCTTAACGGCAGGGGAGGGCACTGAAGCTTTCTTT
TRBV12-3/TRBV12-4,TRBJ2-1,TRBD2,NA,CASSIIGGGEQFF,TGTGCCAGCAGCATCATTGGGGGGGGTGAGCAGTTCTTC
TRBV7-2,TRBJ2-1,NA,NA,CASSRGGYNEQFF,TGTGCCAGCAGTAGAGGGGGCTACAATGAGCAGTTCTTC
TRBV5-8,TRBJ1-6,TRBD1,NA,CASSRTGGLFQTLHF,TGTGCCAGCAGCCGCACAGGGGGATTATTTCAGACCCTCCACTTT
TRBV13,TRBJ2-1,TRBD1,NA,CASSTRTGGNEQFF,TGTGCCAGCAGCACCCGGACAGGGGGAAATGAGCAGTTCTTC
TRBV5-4,TRBJ2-5,NA,NA,CASSLQRAQETQYF,TGTGCCAGCAGCCTACAGAGGGCTCAAGAGACCCAGTACTTC
TRBV4-3,TRBJ2-3,TRBD1,NA,CASSVDRGLGDTQYF,TGCGCCAGCAGCGTTGACAGGGGGCTGGGAGATACGCAGTATTTT